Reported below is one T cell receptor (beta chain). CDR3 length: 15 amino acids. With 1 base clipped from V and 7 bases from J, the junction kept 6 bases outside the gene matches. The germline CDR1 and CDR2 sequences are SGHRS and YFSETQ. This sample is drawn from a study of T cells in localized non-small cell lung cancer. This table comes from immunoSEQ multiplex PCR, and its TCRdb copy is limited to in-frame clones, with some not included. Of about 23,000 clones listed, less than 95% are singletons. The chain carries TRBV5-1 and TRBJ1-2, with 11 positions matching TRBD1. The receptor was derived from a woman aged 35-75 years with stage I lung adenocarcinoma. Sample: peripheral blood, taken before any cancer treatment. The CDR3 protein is CASSLSGQGASGYTF. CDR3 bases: TGCGCCAGCAGCTTGTCAGGACAGGGGGCCAGTGGCTACACCTTC.